These 30 T cell receptor beta chains came from one sample sequenced in a study of CD8 T cells in ankylosing spondylitis. The study, taken as a whole, reports: A TCR beta motif made of fewer than ten highly homologous variants seemed typical of ankylosing spondylitis blood.

TCRdb re-analysed the 5' RACE reads in MiXCR, keeping a single row per CDR3 protein. This table has some 800,000 distinct CDR3 sequences, about 11% appearing once. Their antigen targets remain unknown. Sequenced input: blood, either unsorted or a sorted T cell fraction (not recorded which). These receptors all come from a male donor with ankylosing spondylitis.

The rearrangement links TRBV4-2 to TRBJ2-1; 13 nucleotides match TRBD2. With 0 bases clipped from V and 0 bases from J, the junction kept 11 bases outside the gene matches. From germline, CDR1 is LGHNA and CDR2 YNFKEQ. The CDR3 sequence is 21 residues long. This CDR3 is CASSQDKWTSGRLASYNEQFF. CDR3 nucleotides: TGTGCCAGCAGCCAAGACAAATGGACTAGCGGGAGACTGGCCTCCTACAATGAGCAGTTCTTC.

This clonotype has ten or more counts. The chain employs TRBV7-2 and TRBJ1-1, with TRBD1 identical over 9 bases. The CDR3 is made up of 13 amino acids. Unmatched junction bases numbered 5, after V lost 5 bases and J lost 7 bases. Germline CDR1 SGHTA, CDR2 FQGNSA. The DNA of the CDR3 is TGTGCCAGCAGCAAGGACAGGGGAGGTGAAGCTTTCTTT. Protein product: CASSKDRGGEAFF. The full variable domain, completed using reference TRBV7-2 and TRBJ1-1, is GAGVSQSPSNKVTEKGKDVELRCDPISGHTALYWYRQSLGQGLEFLIYFQGNSAPDKSGLPSDRFSAERTGGSVSTLTIQRTQQEDSAVYLCASSKDRGGEAFFGQGTRLTVV.

This chain connects TRBV4-2 to TRBJ1-4; the D is unclear. The ends were cut back, 5 bases at V and 4 bases at J, with 20 bases in the middle. Looked up from germline, CDR1 is LGHNA and CDR2 is YNFKEQ. The CDR3 is 17 residues long. The CDR3 DNA is TGTGCCAGCAGCGTAGGGAGGGTGGACGGTTTTAATGAAAAACTGTTTTTT. Protein sequence: CASSVGRVDGFNEKLFF.

This clonotype turned up a few times. The chain joins TRBV20-1 to TRBJ2-1; unclear D gene. The V gene's germline CDR1 is DFQATT and CDR2 SNEGSKA (reference sequence). V gave up 6 bases and J gave up 8 bases, with 14 bases separating them. This CDR3 has 12 residues. CDR3: CSASLTQYEQFF. CDR3 sequence (DNA): TGCAGTGCCTCCTTGACCCAATATGAGCAGTTCTTC.

This clonotype was seen many times. This sequence joins TRBV29-1 and TRBJ1-2, with D uncertain. V gave up 5 bases and J gave up 2 bases, with 15 bases separating them. This CDR3 is built from 14 residues. Germline V gene data show CDR1 as SQVTM and CDR2 as ANQGSEA. Here the CDR3 reads CSVYPDGVNYGYTF. The CDR3 DNA is TGCAGCGTTTATCCCGACGGCGTCAACTATGGCTACACCTTC.

The chain uses TRBV20-1 and TRBJ1-4; D gene ambiguous. From germline, CDR1 is DFQATT and CDR2 SNEGSKA (reference sequence). The CDR3 runs 12 residues. The CDR3 bases are TGCAGCCCGGGAAGGAGTAATGAAAAACTGTTTTTT. Protein product: CSPGRSNEKLFF.

This clonotype was found a few times. The chain recombines TRBV5-5 with TRBJ2-1; D is perhaps TRBD1 or TRBD2 (5 bases each). V was pared by 3 bases and J by 7 bases, with 23 bases between. The CDR3 covers 17 residues. Germline V gene lookup returns CDR1 SGHKS and CDR2 YYEKEE (reference sequence). CDR3 sequence reads: CASSYLFRDPEFNEQFF. In nucleotides, the CDR3 is TGTGCCAGCAGCTACCTATTTAGGGACCCCGAATTTAATGAGCAGTTCTTC.

The chain uses TRBV5-1 and TRBJ1-1, with TRBD1 matching 7 bases. V shed 6 bases and J 4 bases; nucleotides not matched to a gene: 9. The V gene's germline CDR1 is SGHRS and CDR2 YFSETQ. The CDR3 contains 14 residues. As DNA, the CDR3 is TGCGCCAGCAATGAACCGGGACAGCTCACTGAAGCTTTCTTT. Protein product: CASNEPGQLTEAFF.

This clonotype was seen ten or more times. The chain recombines TRBV6-2 or TRBV6-3 with TRBJ1-5; TRBD1 matches 7 bases. With V trimmed by 5 bases and J by 1 base, 2 bases remained unmatched. The length of the CDR3 is 14 residues. The germline V gene encodes CDR1 MNHEY and CDR2 SVGEGT. The CDR3 reads CASSNRGSNQPQHF. The CDR3 region has the DNA TGTGCCAGCAGTAACAGGGGAAGCAATCAGCCCCAGCATTTT.

This clonotype was observed at least ten times. The genes are TRBV5-8 and TRBJ2-3; D remains unclear. In germline, CDR1 is SGHTS, CDR2 YDEGEE. The CDR3 has 14 amino acids. Trimming pared 0 bases from V and 2 bases from J, leaving 7 bases between. Written as DNA, the CDR3 is TGTGCCAGCAGCTTGGGACGGATCACAGATACGCAGTATTTT. It specifies CASSLGRITDTQYF.

The DNA of the CDR3 is TGTGCCAGCAGCTTACCCGGGTCCCAGCCCCAGCATTTT. Translation gives CASSLPGSQPQHF. The chain links TRBV7-2 to TRBJ1-5, with D unresolved. From germline, CDR1 is SGHTA and CDR2 FQGNSA. The CDR3 is made up of 13 amino acids. The germline V and J ends were trimmed by 2 bases and 7 bases, with 9 bases remaining between them.

In its sample, this clonotype was seen many times. This sequence joins TRBV29-1 and TRBJ2-1; D remains unclear. V lost 5 bases and J lost 6, with 8 bases in between. Germline values: CDR1 SQVTM, CDR2 ANQGSEA. The CDR3 has 11 amino acids. CDR3 sequence reads: CSVNKFNEQFF. The CDR3 DNA is TGCAGCGTTAATAAGTTCAATGAGCAGTTCTTC.

This chain connects TRBV20-1 to TRBJ2-1, with TRBD2 as a possible D gene (6 bases). The CDR3 consists of 12 residues. The V gene lost 6 bases and the J gene lost 10 bases, with 16 bases spanning the gap. CDR1 and CDR2 from the germline V gene are DFQATT and SNEGSKA (reference sequence). CDR3 protein: CSAVTRGYEQFF. CDR3 bases: TGCAGTGCCGTGACTAGGGGATACGAGCAGTTCTTC.

This clonotype was seen many times. The chain recombines TRBV20-1 with TRBJ2-3; 10 bases fit TRBD2. There are 15 residues in the CDR3. Trimming removed 6 bases from V and 3 bases from J; junction bases left unmatched: 9. Germline V CDR1 and CDR2: DFQATT, SNEGSKA (reference sequence). The CDR3 loop is CSATALAGATDTQYF. CDR3 coding DNA: TGCAGTGCCACCGCCCTAGCGGGAGCAACAGATACGCAGTATTTT.

The sample holds many counts of this clonotype. The gene calls are TRBV7-2 and TRBJ2-7, with 12 positions matching TRBD2. CDR1 and CDR2 from the germline V gene are SGHTA and FQGNSA. This CDR3 region has 16 residues. V was pared by 2 bases and J by 3 bases, with 5 bases of the junction left unmatched. The CDR3 bases are TGTGCCAGCAGCTTATTGCTAGCGGGAGGGGGCTACGAGCAGTACTTC. It yields the protein CASSLLLAGGGYEQYF.

This clonotype was observed a handful of times. The gene calls are TRBV7-9 and TRBJ2-3, with 9 bases lining up with TRBD1. The CDR3 spans 16 residues. Germline CDR1 and CDR2: SEHNR and FQNEAQ (reference sequence). J lost 3 bases, V lost 5 bases, and 9 bases had no gene match. CDR3 loop: CASSGRTGVVTDTQYF. CDR3 nucleotide sequence: TGTGCCAGCAGCGGCAGGACAGGGGTAGTGACAGATACGCAGTATTTT.

There are a few counts of this clonotype. This chain links TRBV29-1 with TRBJ2-5; 13 nucleotides agree with TRBD2. Germline V lookup: CDR1 SQVTM, CDR2 ANQGSEA. CDR3 length equals 18 residues. Trimming at V came to 6 bases and at J to 2 bases, leaving 15 bases not matched to a gene. Here the CDR3 DNA reads TGCAGCGTGTGGGGTAGCAGGGCACTAGCGGGAGGGCAAGAGACCCAGTACTTC. This encodes CSVWGSRALAGGQETQYF.

The table lists this clonotype with a few counts. The chain has TRBV3-1 and TRBJ2-7; TRBD2 is a possible D gene (7 bases). CDR1 and CDR2 (germline): LGHDT, YNNKEL (reference sequence). Trimming took 2 bases from V and 6 from J, leaving 11 bases between them. This CDR3 has 13 residues. The CDR3 sequence is CASSQRGALEQYF. CDR3 in DNA: TGTGCCAGCAGCCAACGGGGGGCTCTCGAGCAGTACTTC.

The V call is TRBV11-2, the J call TRBJ1-2; 11 bases agree with TRBD1. Germline V gene data show CDR1 as SGHAT and CDR2 as FQNNGV. The CDR3 has 17 amino acids. V lost 4 bases to trimming and J lost 1 base; unmatched junction nucleotides: 8. CDR3 region: CASSSLRDRGGNYGYTF. In DNA, the CDR3 is TGTGCCAGCAGCTCCCTCCGGGACAGGGGGGGTAACTATGGCTACACCTTC.

There are a few counts of this clonotype. This chain connects TRBV20-1 to TRBJ2-1; 7 nucleotides align to TRBD2. Losses at the gene ends were 1 base for V and 0 bases for J; bases not matched to a gene: 15. Germline V gene data show CDR1 as DFQATT and CDR2 as SNEGSKA (reference sequence). The CDR3 is made up of 19 amino acids. The CDR3 nucleotides read TGCAGTGCTAGAGGGCTAGCGGCCGGGTTGGTGAGCTCCTACAATGAGCAGTTCTTC. Its protein is CSARGLAAGLVSSYNEQFF.

This clonotype appeared many times. V gene TRBV12-3 or TRBV12-4 combines with J gene TRBJ2-7; maybe TRBD1 (6 bases). The V gene lost 6 bases and the J gene lost 1 base, with 10 bases spanning the gap. CDR3 length: 13 amino acids. CDR3 bases: TGTGCCAGCAGCTTGGACAGTTCCTACGAGCAGTACTTC. It specifies CASSLDSSYEQYF.

The V gene is TRBV7-2, the J gene TRBJ2-2; D is undetermined. The V end was cut by 0 bases, the J end by 7 bases, with 15 bases between. This CDR3 has 16 residues. The germline V gene encodes CDR1 SGHTA and CDR2 FQGNSA. CDR3 sequence: CASSLAGVGSGGELFF. The CDR3 nucleotides read TGTGCCAGCAGCTTAGCGGGCGTCGGGTCGGGCGGGGAGCTGTTTTTT. Based on the CDR3 plus reference TRBV7-2 and TRBJ2-2, the full variable domain is GAGVSQSPSNKVTEKGKDVELRCDPISGHTALYWYRQSLGQGLEFLIYFQGNSAPDKSGLPSDRFSAERTGGSVSTLTIQRTQQEDSAVYLCASSLAGVGSGGELFFGEGSRLTVL.

The genes are TRBV7-2 and TRBJ2-1; 7 bases line up with TRBD1. The trim removed 5 bases at V and 9 bases at J, leaving 10 bases unmatched. CDR1 SGHTA and CDR2 FQGNSA come from the germline V gene. CDR3 length equals 14 residues. The CDR3 DNA is TGTGCCAGCAGCCCAAGGACAGGTTTAGGTGAGCAGTTCTTC. This encodes CASSPRTGLGEQFF.

The chain uses TRBV2 and TRBJ1-2; TRBD1 agrees at 9 bases. V shed 6 bases and J 3 bases; nucleotides not matched to a gene: 5. CDR1 is SNHLY and CDR2 is FYNNEI in the germline V gene. The CDR3 spans 14 residues. The CDR3 DNA reads as TGTGCCAGCAGGATCGGACAGGGGTACTATGGCTACACCTTC. Protein: CASRIGQGYYGYTF.

Many counts were recorded for this clonotype. The rearrangement links TRBV29-1 to TRBJ2-3; 8 nucleotides match TRBD1. The germline gives CDR1 SQVTM, CDR2 ANQGSEA. V trimming: 4 bases; J trimming: 5 bases; junction bases outside the gene matches: 8. The length of the CDR3 is 14 residues. CDR3 amino acids: CSVGQTGAGDTQYF. The CDR3 DNA follows: TGCAGCGTTGGGCAGACAGGGGCCGGAGATACGCAGTATTTT.

This clonotype came up a few times. V gene TRBV5-6 combines with J gene TRBJ2-7; 7 nucleotides line up with TRBD1. Germline values: CDR1 SGHDT, CDR2 YYEEEE. This CDR3 comprises 17 residues. With 4 bases clipped from V and 2 bases from J, the junction kept 15 bases outside the gene matches. The CDR3 nucleotides are TGTGCCAGCAGCGAAAGATACAGGGGCCCCTTGACCTACGAGCAGTACTTC. Translated: CASSERYRGPLTYEQYF.

V gene TRBV11-2 combines with J gene TRBJ1-1, with TRBD1 identical over 9 bases. This CDR3 spans 16 amino acids. Germline CDR1 is SGHAT and CDR2 is FQNNGV. J gave up 3 bases and V 5 bases, and 10 bases lay outside the gene matches. The CDR3 loop is CASSPPTGGRDTEAFF. The CDR3, as DNA: TGTGCCAGCAGCCCCCCGACAGGGGGAAGGGACACTGAAGCTTTCTTT. The full variable domain, completed using reference TRBV11-2 and TRBJ1-1, is EAGVAQSPRYKIIEKRQSVAFWCNPISGHATLYWYQQILGQGPKLLIQFQNNGVVDDSQLPKDRFSAERLKGVDSTLKIQPAKLEDSAVYLCASSPPTGGRDTEAFFGQGTRLTVV.

This chain links TRBV9 with TRBJ2-1; 8 bases fit TRBD2. The germline V gene has CDR1 SGDLS and CDR2 YYNGEE. The CDR3 has 15 residues. The ends lost 2 bases at V and 5 bases at J; junction bases unmatched: 6. CDR3 sequence reads: CASSVRRGDNNEQFF. For the CDR3, the DNA is TGTGCCAGCAGCGTTAGGCGGGGGGACAACAATGAGCAGTTCTTC.

The chain has TRBV18 and TRBJ2-1; D unresolved. Trimming pared 3 bases from V and 1 base from J, leaving 19 bases between. The germline V gene encodes CDR1 KGHSH and CDR2 LQKENI. The length of the CDR3 is 18 residues. DNA of the CDR3: TGTGCCAGCTCACCGTATGACGAAGGGCCTAGGTCCTACAATGAGCAGTTCTTC. This codes for CASSPYDEGPRSYNEQFF.

The table lists this clonotype with many counts. The chain carries TRBV6-1 and TRBJ1-1; the match to TRBD1 covers 8 bases. The CDR3 length is 16 residues. With 6 bases clipped from V and 0 bases from J, the junction kept 9 bases outside the gene matches. CDR1 is MNHNS and CDR2 is SASEGT in the germline V gene. CDR3 loop: CASRGGTGRVNTEAFF. The CDR3 DNA sequence: TGTGCCAGCAGAGGTGGGACAGGAAGAGTGAACACTGAAGCTTTCTTT.